The clone carrying this TCR beta chain appeared a few times. Its antigen is unknown. Germline V gene lookup returns CDR1 MDHEN and CDR2 SYDVKM. The CDR3 totals 16 residues. V lost 5 bases and J lost 0; bases outside the gene matches: 5. This sample is drawn from a study of T cell repertoires in cytomegalovirus infection. Study-wide context: Indicated by public TCR beta signatures were CMV infection and matching HLA type. Study results and limitations: Cumulated frequencies of public TCR beta families served to identify carriers of CMV plus the relevant HLA.

One entry per CDR3 protein, called by TCRdb with MiXCR from the reads. The repertoire consists of 85,000 to 130,000 distinct CDR3 sequences, with less than 25% occurring once and the leading ten covering about two fifths. The TCR sequence derives from a human donor in good health (CMV status not recorded). Some clones in this sample may be carry-over from other donors' samples. The chain combines TRBV28 with TRBJ2-3, with 10 bases that match TRBD1. The sequencing input was CD8+ T cells from PBMCs. CDR3 region: CASSGPTGGSTDTQYF. Here the CDR3 DNA reads TGTGCCAGCAGTGGACCGACAGGGGGCAGCACAGATACGCAGTATTTT.